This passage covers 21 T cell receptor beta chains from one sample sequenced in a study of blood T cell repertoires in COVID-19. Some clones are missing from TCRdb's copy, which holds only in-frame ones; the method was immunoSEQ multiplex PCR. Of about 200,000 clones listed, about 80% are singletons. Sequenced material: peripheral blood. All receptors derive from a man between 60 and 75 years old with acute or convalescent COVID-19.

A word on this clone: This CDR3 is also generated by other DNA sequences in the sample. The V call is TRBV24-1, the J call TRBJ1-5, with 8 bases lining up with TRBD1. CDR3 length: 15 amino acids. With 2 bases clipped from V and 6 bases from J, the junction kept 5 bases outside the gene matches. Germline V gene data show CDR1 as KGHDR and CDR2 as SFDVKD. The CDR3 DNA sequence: TGTGCCACCAGTGATTCCCGACAGGGGAGTCAGCCCCAGCATTTT. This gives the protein CATSDSRQGSQPQHF.

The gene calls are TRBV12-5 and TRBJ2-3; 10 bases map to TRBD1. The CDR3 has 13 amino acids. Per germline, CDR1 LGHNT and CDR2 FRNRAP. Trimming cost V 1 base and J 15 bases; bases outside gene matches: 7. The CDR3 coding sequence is TGTGCTAGTGGTTTGGCGACGGGACAGGGGAGCTATTTT. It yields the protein CASGLATGQGSYF.

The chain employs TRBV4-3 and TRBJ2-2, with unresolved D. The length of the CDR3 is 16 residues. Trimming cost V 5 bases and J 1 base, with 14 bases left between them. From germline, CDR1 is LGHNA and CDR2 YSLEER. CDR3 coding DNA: TGCGCCAGCAGCTTACAAGGCGGAAAGAACACCGGGGAGCTGTTTTTT. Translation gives CASSLQGGKNTGELFF.

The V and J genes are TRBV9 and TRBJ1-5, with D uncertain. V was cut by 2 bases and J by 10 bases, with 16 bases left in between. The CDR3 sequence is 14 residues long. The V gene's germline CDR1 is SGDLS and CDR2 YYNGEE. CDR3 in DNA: TGTGCCAGCAGCGTCGATCCCGTAAGCAATCCCCAGCATTTT. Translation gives CASSVDPVSNPQHF.

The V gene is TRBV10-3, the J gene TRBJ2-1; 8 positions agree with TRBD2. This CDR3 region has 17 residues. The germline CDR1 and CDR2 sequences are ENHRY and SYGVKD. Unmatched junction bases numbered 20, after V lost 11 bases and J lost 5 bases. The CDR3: CAFRPGGSGSPNNEQFF. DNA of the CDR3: TGTGCCTTTCGCCCGGGGGGGAGCGGGTCCCCTAACAATGAGCAGTTCTTC.

In nucleotides, the CDR3 is TGTGCCAGCAGTGCAAACCCGGGACAGGCCAACTATGGCTACACCTTC. It yields the protein CASSANPGQANYGYTF. The chain employs TRBV6-2 or TRBV6-3 and TRBJ1-2; 8 nucleotides agree with TRBD1. CDR1 MNHEY and CDR2 SVGEGT come from the germline V gene. The CDR3 contains 16 residues. V was pared by 5 bases and J by 2 bases, with 10 bases of the junction left unmatched.

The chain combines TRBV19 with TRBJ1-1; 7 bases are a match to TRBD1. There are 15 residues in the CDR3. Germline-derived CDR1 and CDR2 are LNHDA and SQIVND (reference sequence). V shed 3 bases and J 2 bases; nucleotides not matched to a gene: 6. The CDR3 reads CASSMGDRVNTEAFF. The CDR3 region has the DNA TGTGCCAGTAGTATGGGAGACAGGGTTAACACTGAAGCTTTCTTT.

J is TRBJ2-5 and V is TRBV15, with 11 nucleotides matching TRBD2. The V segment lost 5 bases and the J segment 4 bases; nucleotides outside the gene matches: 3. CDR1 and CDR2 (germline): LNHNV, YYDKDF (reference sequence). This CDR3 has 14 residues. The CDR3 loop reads CATSGLAGGETQYF. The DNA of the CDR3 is TGTGCCACCAGCGGCCTAGCGGGAGGAGAGACCCAGTACTTC.

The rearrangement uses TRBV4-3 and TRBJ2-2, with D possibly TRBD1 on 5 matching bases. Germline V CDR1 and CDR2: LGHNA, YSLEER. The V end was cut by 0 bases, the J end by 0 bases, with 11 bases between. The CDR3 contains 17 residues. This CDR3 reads CASSQDVGAANTGELFF. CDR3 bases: TGCGCCAGCAGCCAAGATGTTGGGGCGGCGAACACCGGGGAGCTGTTTTTT.

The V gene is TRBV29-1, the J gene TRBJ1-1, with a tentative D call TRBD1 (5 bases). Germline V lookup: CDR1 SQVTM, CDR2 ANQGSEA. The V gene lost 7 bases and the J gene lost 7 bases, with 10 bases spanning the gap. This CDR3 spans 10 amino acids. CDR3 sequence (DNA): TGCAGCGGGATGACAGTTGAAGCTTTCTTT. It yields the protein CSGMTVEAFF. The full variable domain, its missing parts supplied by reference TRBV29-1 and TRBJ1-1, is SAVISQKPSRDICQRGTSLTIQCQVDSQVTMMFWYRQQPGQSLTLIATANQGSEATYESGFVIDKFPISRPNLTFSTLTVSNMSPEDSSIYLCSGMTVEAFFGQGTRLTVV.

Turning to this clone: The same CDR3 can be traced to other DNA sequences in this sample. The CDR3 DNA is TGTGCCAGCTCACCACCATCGACAGATACGCAGTATTTT. It translates to CASSPPSTDTQYF. V gene TRBV18 combines with J gene TRBJ2-3; D call uncertain. The CDR3 is made up of 13 amino acids. V was pared by 0 bases and J by 3 bases, with 4 bases between. Germline values: CDR1 KGHSH, CDR2 LQKENI.

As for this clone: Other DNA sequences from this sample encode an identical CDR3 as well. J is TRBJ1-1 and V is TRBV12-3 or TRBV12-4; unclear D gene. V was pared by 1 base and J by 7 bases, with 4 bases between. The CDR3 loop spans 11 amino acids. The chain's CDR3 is CASSLGLEAFF. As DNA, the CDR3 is TGTGCCAGCAGTTTAGGGCTTGAAGCTTTCTTT.

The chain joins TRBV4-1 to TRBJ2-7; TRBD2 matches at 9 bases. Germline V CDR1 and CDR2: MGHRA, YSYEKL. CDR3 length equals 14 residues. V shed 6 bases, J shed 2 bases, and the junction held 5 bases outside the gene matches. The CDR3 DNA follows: TGCGCCAGCAGGGACCTAGCGGGAACCTACGAGCAGTACTTC. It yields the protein CASRDLAGTYEQYF.

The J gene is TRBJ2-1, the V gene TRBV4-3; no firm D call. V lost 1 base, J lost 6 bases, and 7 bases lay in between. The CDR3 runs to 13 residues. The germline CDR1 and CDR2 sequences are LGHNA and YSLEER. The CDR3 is CASSQGALNEQFF. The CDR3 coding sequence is TGCGCCAGCAGCCAAGGGGCGCTCAATGAGCAGTTCTTC.

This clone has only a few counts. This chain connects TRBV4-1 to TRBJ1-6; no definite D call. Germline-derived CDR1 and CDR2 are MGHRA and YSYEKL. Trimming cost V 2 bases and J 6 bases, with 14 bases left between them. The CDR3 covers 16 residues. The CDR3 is CASSQPQTALNSPLHF. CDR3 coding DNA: TGCGCCAGCAGCCAACCCCAGACTGCGCTTAATTCACCCCTCCACTTT.

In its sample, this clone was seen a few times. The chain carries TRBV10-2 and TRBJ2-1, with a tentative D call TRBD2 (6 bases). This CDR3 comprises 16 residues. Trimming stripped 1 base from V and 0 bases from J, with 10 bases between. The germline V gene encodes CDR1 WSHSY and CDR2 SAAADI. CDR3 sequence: CASSEWRGRSYNEQFF. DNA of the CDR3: TGCGCCAGCAGTGAGTGGAGGGGACGCTCCTACAATGAGCAGTTCTTC.

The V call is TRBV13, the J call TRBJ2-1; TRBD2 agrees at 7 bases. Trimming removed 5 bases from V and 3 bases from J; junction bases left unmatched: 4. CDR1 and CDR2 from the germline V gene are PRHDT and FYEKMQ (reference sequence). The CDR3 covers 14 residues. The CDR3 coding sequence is TGTGCCAGCAGCGCCGGGACTAACTACAATGAGCAGTTCTTC. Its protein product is CASSAGTNYNEQFF. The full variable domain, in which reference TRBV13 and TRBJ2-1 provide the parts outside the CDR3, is AAGVIQSPRHLIKEKRETATLKCYPIPRHDTVYWYQQGPGQDPQFLISFYEKMQSDKGSIPDRFSAQQFSDYHSELNMSSLELGDSALYFCASSAGTNYNEQFFGPGTRLTVL.

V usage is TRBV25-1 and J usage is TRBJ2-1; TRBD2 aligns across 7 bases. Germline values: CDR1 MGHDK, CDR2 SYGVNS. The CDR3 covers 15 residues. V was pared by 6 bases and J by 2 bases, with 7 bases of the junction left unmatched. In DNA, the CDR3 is TGTGCCAGCAGCACCAGCGGGACGGCCTACAATGAGCAGTTCTTC. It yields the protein CASSTSGTAYNEQFF.

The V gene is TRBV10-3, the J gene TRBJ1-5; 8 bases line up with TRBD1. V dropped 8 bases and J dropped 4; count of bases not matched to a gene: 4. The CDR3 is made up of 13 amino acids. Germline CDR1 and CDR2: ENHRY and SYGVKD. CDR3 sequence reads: CAIRGQANQPQHF. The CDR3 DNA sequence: TGTGCCATCCGGGGACAGGCGAATCAGCCCCAGCATTTT.

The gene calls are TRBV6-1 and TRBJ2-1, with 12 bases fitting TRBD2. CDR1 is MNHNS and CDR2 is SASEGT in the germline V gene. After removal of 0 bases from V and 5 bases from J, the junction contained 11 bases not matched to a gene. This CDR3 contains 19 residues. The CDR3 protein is CASSEARPLRTSGNNEQFF. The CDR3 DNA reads TGTGCCAGCAGTGAAGCGAGGCCGCTTCGGACTAGCGGGAACAATGAGCAGTTCTTC.

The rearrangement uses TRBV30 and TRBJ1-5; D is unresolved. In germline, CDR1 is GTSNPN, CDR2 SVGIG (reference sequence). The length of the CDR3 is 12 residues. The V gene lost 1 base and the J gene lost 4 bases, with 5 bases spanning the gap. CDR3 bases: TGTGCCTGGAGTGAGAGGAATCAGCCCCAGCATTTT. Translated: CAWSERNQPQHF.